These 29 T cell receptor beta chains were all obtained from the same sample, sequenced in a study of OX40 agonist ivuxolimab in advanced cancers. Assay used: immunoSEQ multiplex PCR; TCRdb lists only in-frame clones, some missing. Seen here are approximately 12,000 clones, about 77% observed once, and the top ten hold less than 35%. Sequences were derived from CD4+ or CD8+ T cells sorted from blood, sampled in a trial of the OX40 agonist ivuxolimab. Receptors originate from an adult with an advanced solid tumor such as melanoma, head and neck, liver or kidney cancer.

The chain is built from TRBV2 and TRBJ2-5; 11 bases line up with TRBD2. The CDR3 is made up of 16 amino acids. Germline lookup yields CDR1 SNHLY and CDR2 FYNNEI. The ends lost 6 bases at V and 6 bases at J; junction bases unmatched: 12. Here the CDR3 DNA reads TGTGCCAGCAGGCAACAGACTAGCGGGAAATGGCAGACCCAGTACTTC. Translated: CASRQQTSGKWQTQYF.

This chain joins TRBV9 and TRBJ1-1; TRBD1 agrees at 9 bases. Germline values: CDR1 SGDLS, CDR2 YYNGEE. J was trimmed by 6 bases and V by 5 bases; bases with no gene match: 5. The CDR3 is made up of 13 amino acids. The CDR3 nucleotides read TGTGCCAGCAGTGAAACAGGGGGCCCTGAAGCTTTCTTT. Its protein is CASSETGGPEAFF.

This clone was counted only a few times. This rearrangement joins TRBV6-5 to TRBJ2-7; D is perhaps TRBD1 (5 bases). With 4 bases removed from V and 3 bases from J, the gap between germline ends came to 16 bases. CDR1 is MNHEY, CDR2 SVGAGI, per germline. This CDR3 contains 15 residues. The CDR3 loop reads CASSSLSQTDYEQYF. CDR3 DNA sequence: TGTGCCAGCAGTTCCCTCTCCCAGACAGACTACGAGCAGTACTTC.

The rearrangement links TRBV7-9 to TRBJ1-4, with D tentatively TRBD1 (6 bases). The CDR3 is made up of 17 amino acids. V was pared by 2 bases and J by 0 bases, with 13 bases between. Germline-derived CDR1 and CDR2 are SEHNR and FQNEAQ (reference sequence). The CDR3 reads CASSLNPGVPTNEKLFF. The CDR3 DNA follows: TGTGCCAGCAGCTTAAATCCAGGGGTGCCAACTAATGAAAAACTGTTTTTT. Full variable domain (missing parts from reference TRBV7-9 and TRBJ1-4): DTGVSQNPRHKITKRGQNVTFRCDPISEHNRLYWYRQTLGQGPEFLTYFQNEAQLEKSRLLSDRFSAERPKGSFSTLEIQRTEQGDSAMYLCASSLNPGVPTNEKLFFGSGTQLSVL.

This clone is medium-sized within its sample. The J gene is TRBJ2-7, the V gene TRBV5-6; 11 bases are a match to TRBD1. The CDR3 extends over 14 amino acids. Germline CDR1 and CDR2: SGHDT and YYEEEE. Trimming cost V 3 bases and J 3 bases; bases outside gene matches: 2. DNA for the CDR3: TGTGCCAGCAGCTACGGGACAGGGGGCTACGAGCAGTACTTC. It specifies CASSYGTGGYEQYF.

The chain has TRBV7-6 and TRBJ2-7; D unresolved. Germline loops: CDR1 SGHVS, CDR2 FNYEAQ. The CDR3 is 14 amino acids. Deletions cut 2 bases from V and 1 base from J, with 9 bases between. The CDR3 coding sequence is TGTGCCAGCAGCTTACGGGCGGCTTCCTACGAGCAGTACTTC. Protein product: CASSLRAASYEQYF.

This sequence joins TRBV28 and TRBJ1-5, with D perhaps matching TRBD1 (6 bases). Trimming pared 6 bases from V and 5 bases from J, leaving 17 bases between. The CDR3 is made up of 15 amino acids. Germline lookup yields CDR1 MDHEN and CDR2 SYDVKM. The CDR3 DNA follows: TGTGCCAGCAGGGAAACAGGGAGGAGAGATCAGCCCCAGCATTTT. Its translation: CASRETGRRDQPQHF.

The chain couples TRBV11-1 to TRBJ1-5; D is uncertain. There are 14 residues in the CDR3. The ends were cut back, 2 bases at V and 5 bases at J, with 10 bases in the middle. Germline V CDR1 and CDR2: SGHAT, FQDESV (reference sequence). CDR3 region: CASSLNFPDQPQHF. The CDR3 DNA is TGTGCCAGCAGCTTAAACTTTCCGGATCAGCCCCAGCATTTT.

The genes are TRBV16 and TRBJ2-3; 8 bases are a match to TRBD2. Germline loops: CDR1 KGHSY, CDR2 FQNENV. This CDR3 has 14 residues. The V gene end was trimmed by 6 bases and the J gene end by 5 bases; junction bases not matched to a gene: 7. The CDR3 sequence is CASSPGTSKDTQYF. In DNA, the CDR3 is TGTGCCAGCAGTCCAGGGACTAGTAAAGATACGCAGTATTTT.

V is TRBV6-6 and J is TRBJ2-7; D is ambiguous. The CDR3 extends over 14 amino acids. Deletions cut 2 bases from V and 2 bases from J, with 10 bases between. The V gene's germline CDR1 is MNHNY and CDR2 SVGAGI (reference sequence). This chain's CDR3 is CASSYLGVPYEQYF. CDR3 nucleotides: TGTGCCAGCAGTTACCTCGGTGTTCCCTACGAGCAGTACTTC.

The CDR3: CASRERGSIYNEQFF. CDR3 nucleotides: TGTGCCAGCAGAGAGCGCGGATCAATTTACAATGAGCAGTTCTTC. The V gene is TRBV6-5, the J gene TRBJ2-1; no definite D call. Germline CDR1 is MNHEY and CDR2 is SVGAGI. CDR3 length: 15 amino acids. Trimming removed 6 bases at V and 4 bases at J, with 16 bases between.

The rearrangement joins TRBV27 to TRBJ2-7; either TRBD1 or TRBD2 may fit D (7 bases each). The V end was cut by 2 bases, the J end by 7 bases, with 18 bases between. The CDR3 is made up of 15 amino acids. CDR1 MNHEY and CDR2 SMNVEV come from the germline V gene (reference sequence). CDR3 sequence reads: CASSLRGGGGGEQYF. The CDR3 DNA sequence: TGTGCCAGCAGTTTAAGGGGGGGAGGGGGCGGGGAGCAGTACTTC.

This clone was observed once. The rearrangement uses TRBV6-1 and TRBJ2-7; 7 bases fit TRBD1. The CDR3 totals 15 residues. After removal of 6 bases from V and 5 bases from J, the junction contained 13 bases not matched to a gene. Per the germline V gene, CDR1 is MNHNS and CDR2 is SASEGT. CDR3 amino acids: CASSADRVTDNEQYF. The CDR3 nucleotides read TGTGCCAGCAGCGCCGACAGGGTGACAGATAACGAGCAGTACTTC.

V gene TRBV7-6 combines with J gene TRBJ2-1, with 12 bases lining up with TRBD2. This CDR3 is 16 amino acids long. Germline V gene sequence: CDR1 SGHVS, CDR2 FNYEAQ. V gave up 7 bases and J gave up 2 bases; unmatched junction bases: 6. The CDR3 spells CASTGTSGSPYNEQFF. The CDR3 bases are TGTGCCAGCACCGGGACTAGCGGGTCCCCCTACAATGAGCAGTTCTTC.

This clone was detected a few times. CDR3 nucleotide sequence: TGTGCCAGCAGTCCTGGGACCGGCAATCAGCCCCAGCATTTT. Protein: CASSPGTGNQPQHF. The J gene is TRBJ1-5, the V gene TRBV27; D might be TRBD1 (5 bases). Trimming shortened V by 5 bases and J by 2 bases, and 10 bases separated the two germline ends. Germline CDR1 and CDR2: MNHEY and SMNVEV (reference sequence). The CDR3 has 14 residues.

This chain uses TRBV7-2 with TRBJ2-1, with 10 bases fitting TRBD2. V was pared by 5 bases and J by 5 bases, with 9 bases of the junction left unmatched. The CDR3 covers 16 residues. Germline loops: CDR1 SGHTA, CDR2 FQGNSA. The CDR3: CASSPPSGGTHNEQFF. DNA of the CDR3: TGTGCCAGCAGCCCACCTAGCGGGGGAACCCACAATGAGCAGTTCTTC.

The rearrangement links TRBV7-8 to TRBJ2-7, with TRBD1 identical over 10 bases. CDR1 and CDR2 from the germline V gene are SGHVS and FQNEAQ. The V segment lost 1 base and the J segment 3 bases; nucleotides outside the gene matches: 9. The CDR3 is 17 amino acids. CDR3 protein: CASSLEALRDRGYEQYF. CDR3 nucleotides: TGTGCCAGCAGCTTAGAGGCCCTCCGGGACAGGGGCTACGAGCAGTACTTC.

The chain couples TRBV28 to TRBJ2-2; D ambiguous. The CDR3 consists of 15 residues. The germline V gene encodes CDR1 MDHEN and CDR2 SYDVKM. The V end was cut by 4 bases, the J end by 5 bases, with 14 bases between. CDR3 in amino acids: CASSSPDALTGELFF. Here the CDR3 DNA reads TGTGCCAGCAGTTCCCCGGACGCGCTGACCGGGGAGCTGTTTTTT.

The rearrangement links TRBV7-6 to TRBJ2-7; no definite D call. The ends were cut back, 0 bases at V and 6 bases at J, with 9 bases in the middle. CDR1 and CDR2 (germline): SGHVS, FNYEAQ. This CDR3 is 13 amino acids long. Here the CDR3 DNA reads TGTGCCAGCAGCTTAGCGTTAGTAAGCGAGCAGTACTTC. This gives the protein CASSLALVSEQYF.

This chain uses TRBV7-8 with TRBJ2-1; D is perhaps TRBD2 (6 bases). Trimming left V 2 bases short and J 2 bases short, with 13 bases between. This CDR3 is 16 amino acids long. Per the germline V gene, CDR1 is SGHVS and CDR2 is FQNEAQ. The CDR3 region is CASSLPEGVPYNEQFF. In DNA form, the CDR3 reads TGTGCCAGCAGCTTACCGGAGGGAGTACCCTACAATGAGCAGTTCTTC.

The chain joins TRBV6-1 to TRBJ1-1; D remains unclear. The germline V gene has CDR1 MNHNS and CDR2 SASEGT. The CDR3 is made up of 15 amino acids. Trimming cost V 1 base and J 1 base, with 10 bases left between them. The CDR3 is CASSEDFLQNTEAFF. For the CDR3, the DNA is TGTGCCAGCAGTGAAGATTTTTTGCAGAACACTGAAGCTTTCTTT.

The table lists this clone with a few counts. This chain joins TRBV6-6 and TRBJ1-4, with 10 bases lining up with TRBD1. Germline CDR1 MNHNY, CDR2 SVGAGI (reference sequence). The junction had 5 bases not matched to a gene; V was cut back by 2 bases and J by 8 bases. This CDR3 is built from 15 residues. The CDR3 spells CASSYPTGGEEKLFF. CDR3 nucleotide sequence: TGTGCCAGCAGTTACCCGACAGGGGGCGAGGAAAAACTGTTTTTT.

This rearrangement joins TRBV7-9 to TRBJ2-3; D gene unclear. This CDR3 region has 13 residues. The germline CDR1 and CDR2 sequences are SEHNR and FQNEAQ (reference sequence). The V end lost 1 base, the J end lost 0 bases, and 2 bases lay between the germline ends. CDR3: CASSLVSTDTQYF. The CDR3 nucleotides read TGTGCCAGCAGCTTAGTGAGCACAGATACGCAGTATTTT.

The rearrangement joins TRBV4-1 to TRBJ2-4; D might be TRBD1 (6 bases). The germline CDR1 and CDR2 sequences are MGHRA and YSYEKL. The V gene lost 3 bases and the J gene lost 10 bases, with 16 bases spanning the gap. This CDR3 comprises 14 residues. CDR3 protein: CASSQGQGSRIQYF. The CDR3 DNA reads TGCGCCAGCAGCCAGGGACAAGGGTCCCGGATTCAGTACTTC.

The gene calls are TRBV28 and TRBJ2-3; 12 nucleotides line up with TRBD2. CDR3 size: 18 residues. The V and J ends lost 8 bases and 2 bases, in that order; junction bases with no gene match: 14. Germline V gives CDR1 MDHEN, CDR2 SYDVKM. The CDR3 DNA follows: TGTGCCAGCTCTCATGGGCTAGCGGGAGGGCGAAACACAGATACGCAGTATTTT. It codes for CASSHGLAGGRNTDTQYF.

This clone showed up just a few times. The chain joins TRBV5-1 to TRBJ1-5; 7 bases line up with TRBD1. Germline assignment: CDR1 SGHRS and CDR2 YFSETQ. CDR3 length equals 15 residues. With V trimmed by 4 bases and J by 4 bases, 8 bases remained unmatched. The CDR3 bases are TGCGCCAGCAGCCCAGAAGGACAGGCAAATCAGCCCCAGCATTTT. Protein sequence: CASSPEGQANQPQHF.

Regarding this clone: The germline gene is not matched at one end of the junction; a read error may be the cause. The chain combines TRBV10-2 with TRBJ2-7; D is unresolved. The CDR3 runs 10 residues. Germline CDR1 and CDR2: WSHSY and SAAADI. The CDR3 reads CASGDYEQYF. Written as DNA, the CDR3 is TGCGCCAGCGGTGACTACGAGCAGTACTTC.

The genes are TRBV2 and TRBJ2-7; D remains ambiguous. Germline CDR1 and CDR2: SNHLY and FYNNEI. V gave up 3 bases and J gave up 3 bases, with 6 bases separating them. This CDR3 comprises 12 residues. The CDR3 reads CASSDEYYEQYF. CDR3 bases: TGTGCCAGCAGTGATGAATACTACGAGCAGTACTTC.

The chain carries TRBV7-9 and TRBJ2-2, with D perhaps being TRBD1 or TRBD2 (6 bases each). This CDR3 comprises 16 residues. Germline lookup yields CDR1 SEHNR and CDR2 FQNEAQ (reference sequence). Trimming pared 2 bases from V and 6 bases from J, leaving 16 bases between. DNA for the CDR3: TGTGCCAGCAGCTTACCCCAAGGGGGGTTATCCGGGGAGCTGTTTTTT. Residues: CASSLPQGGLSGELFF.